Below, 5 T cell receptor beta chains from the same sample are listed, as sequenced in a study of T cell responses to AZD1222 COVID-19 vaccine. TCRdb keeps only in-frame clones here, not all; method: immunoSEQ multiplex PCR. This table has about 35,000 clones, about 88% appearing once. Sequencing used peripheral blood, obtained on day 0 of AZD1222 vaccination. Receptors were obtained from an adult in good health.

The V and J genes are TRBV6-2 or TRBV6-3 and TRBJ1-4; D perhaps matches TRBD1 (6 bases). This CDR3 has 12 amino acids. Trimming removed 5 bases from V and 12 bases from J, with 13 bases in between. CDR1 MNHEY and CDR2 SVGEGT come from the germline V gene. CDR3 in DNA: TGTGCCAGCAGTCTAAATGGGGGCGAACTGTTTTTT. It is translated as CASSLNGGELFF.

The chain joins TRBV27 to TRBJ2-1; 10 bases agree with TRBD2. This CDR3 spans 16 amino acids. Trimming took 5 bases from V and 5 from J; bases not matched to a gene: 9. In germline, CDR1 is MNHEY, CDR2 SMNVEV (reference sequence). In nucleotides, the CDR3 is TGTGCCAGCAGTCCGGGGACTAGCGTGGGCCACAATGAGCAGTTCTTC. As protein: CASSPGTSVGHNEQFF.

The rearrangement joins TRBV5-1 to TRBJ2-1; a possible D gene is TRBD1 (6 bases). Between the trimmed V and J ends, which lost 7 bases and 4 bases, there was a span of 18 bases. CDR1 is SGHRS and CDR2 is YFSETQ in the germline V gene. This CDR3 contains 15 residues. The CDR3 sequence: CASGEQGGAYNEQFF. CDR3 nucleotide sequence: TGCGCCAGCGGAGAACAGGGTGGAGCGTACAATGAGCAGTTCTTC.

The genes are TRBV5-4 and TRBJ1-4, with TRBD1 matching over 9 bases. With 4 bases clipped from V and 8 bases from J, the junction kept 6 bases outside the gene matches. CDR1 SGHNT and CDR2 YYREEE come from the germline V gene (reference sequence). The CDR3 contains 14 residues. The CDR3 is CASSIQGASEKLFF. In DNA, the CDR3 is TGTGCCAGCAGCATACAGGGGGCGAGCGAAAAACTGTTTTTT.

The rearrangement uses TRBV14 and TRBJ1-2; possibly TRBD1 for D (6 bases). Trimming left V 6 bases short and J 4 bases short, with 12 bases between. Germline CDR1 SGHDN, CDR2 FVKESK. The CDR3 covers 13 residues. DNA of the CDR3: TGTGCCAGCAGTCCCGACAGGTCCTATGGCTACACCTTC. Its translation: CASSPDRSYGYTF.